One sample yielded the 18 T cell receptor beta chains listed below, sequenced in a study of OX40 agonist ivuxolimab in advanced cancers. This table comes from immunoSEQ multiplex PCR, and its TCRdb copy is limited to in-frame clones, with some not included. The sample consists of tens of thousands of clones, roughly 90% of them appearing once. Here the sequenced sample was CD4+ or CD8+ T cells sorted from blood, taken in a trial of the OX40 agonist ivuxolimab. The receptors originated from an adult with an advanced solid tumor such as melanoma, head and neck, liver or kidney cancer.

The CDR3 region has the DNA TGCGCCAGCAGCTCCCGGACGGATACCTACGAGCAGTACTTC. This translates into CASSSRTDTYEQYF. This chain links TRBV5-1 with TRBJ2-5; D remains ambiguous. The J call is uncertain, as TRBJ2-7 better fits the DNA end. In germline, CDR1 is SGHRS, CDR2 YFSETQ. This CDR3 contains 14 residues.

The CDR3: CASKEASNQPQHF. The CDR3 DNA sequence: TGTGCCAGCAAGGAGGCAAGCAATCAGCCCCAGCATTTT. The chain has TRBV27 and TRBJ1-5; D not certain. CDR3 length: 13 residues. The germline gives CDR1 MNHEY, CDR2 SMNVEV (reference sequence). Trimming took off 7 bases at V and 1 base at J, with 8 bases between the two ends.

The rearrangement uses TRBV5-1 and TRBJ1-2; weak D call: TRBD1 (5 bases). The CDR3 extends over 14 amino acids. Germline values: CDR1 SGHRS, CDR2 YFSETQ. V dropped 0 bases and J dropped 5 bases, with 11 bases sitting between them. Here the CDR3 DNA reads TGCGCCAGCAGCTTGGGGGCAGGGCGGTATGGCTACACCTTC. Protein: CASSLGAGRYGYTF.

V usage is TRBV25-1 and J usage is TRBJ1-5; a weak D match, TRBD1 (6 bases). From germline, CDR1 is MGHDK and CDR2 SYGVNS. Deletions cut 4 bases from V and 6 bases from J, with 13 bases between. The CDR3 runs 14 residues. CDR3 loop: CASSGRGATQPQHF. The CDR3 DNA follows: TGTGCCAGCAGTGGCCGGGGGGCGACTCAGCCCCAGCATTTT.

The chain recombines TRBV9 with TRBJ1-5, with D possibly being TRBD1 (5 bases). The V end was cut by 3 bases, the J end by 3 bases, with 7 bases between. The CDR3 has 13 amino acids. In germline, CDR1 is SGDLS, CDR2 YYNGEE. The CDR3 reads CASSEQDNQPQHF. CDR3 DNA: TGTGCCAGCAGCGAACAGGACAATCAGCCCCAGCATTTT. Complete variable domain (other parts from reference TRBV9 and TRBJ1-5): DSGVTQTPKHLITATGQRVTLRCSPRSGDLSVYWYQQSLDQGLQFLIQYYNGEERAKGNILERFSAQQFPDLHSELNLSSLELGDSALYFCASSEQDNQPQHFGDGTRLSIL.

This clone has just one count. J is TRBJ2-2 and V is TRBV10-1, with 9 positions matching TRBD1. The V gene end was trimmed by 8 bases and the J gene end by 4 bases; junction bases not matched to a gene: 5. CDR1 and CDR2 (germline): WNHNN, SYGVQD (reference sequence). CDR3 length: 14 residues. CDR3 sequence reads: CASRDRVSTGELFF. The CDR3 DNA follows: TGCGCCAGCCGGGACAGGGTCAGCACCGGGGAGCTGTTTTTT.

This chain links TRBV7-8 with TRBJ2-7, with no clear D. Germline CDR1 SGHVS, CDR2 FQNEAQ. The CDR3 is 14 amino acids. V gave up 2 bases and J gave up 0 bases, with 8 bases separating them. CDR3 protein: CASSLKRFSYEQYF. The CDR3 nucleotides read TGTGCCAGCAGCTTAAAACGGTTCTCCTACGAGCAGTACTTC. Variable domain in full (rest from reference TRBV7-8 and TRBJ2-7): GAGVSQSPRYKVAKRGQDVALRCDPISGHVSLFWYQQALGQGPEFLTYFQNEAQLDKSGLPSDRFFAERPEGSVSTLKIQRTQQEDSAVYLCASSLKRFSYEQYFGPGTRLTVT.

CDR3 loop: CASRPDIHGYTF. The CDR3, as DNA: TGTGCCAGCAGACCGGACATTCATGGCTACACCTTC. This chain joins TRBV6-6 and TRBJ1-2; D may be TRBD1 (5 bases). The CDR3 is 12 residues long. Per germline, CDR1 MNHNY and CDR2 SVGAGI (reference sequence). V gave up 6 bases and J gave up 6 bases, with 11 bases separating them.

The V gene is TRBV5-1, the J gene TRBJ1-3, with D uncertain. V shed 2 bases and J shed 0 bases, with 6 bases lying between them. CDR3 size: 14 residues. The germline gives CDR1 SGHRS, CDR2 YFSETQ. In nucleotides, the CDR3 is TGCGCCAGCAGCTTAGCAGACTCTGGAAACACCATATATTTT. This encodes CASSLADSGNTIYF.

The chain recombines TRBV7-6 with TRBJ2-3; the match to TRBD2 covers 9 bases. V lost 4 bases, J lost 2 bases, and 16 bases stayed unmatched. The germline gives CDR1 SGHVS, CDR2 FNYEAQ. The CDR3 is 19 amino acids. CDR3 residues: CASSSARFAGGPNTDTQYF. The CDR3 DNA sequence: TGTGCCAGCAGCTCCGCGCGGTTCGCGGGAGGGCCGAACACAGATACGCAGTATTTT.

This clone was seen only once. The chain employs TRBV27 and TRBJ1-1; D remains ambiguous. The CDR3 is 14 residues long. CDR1 is MNHEY, CDR2 SMNVEV, per germline (reference sequence). Trimming pared 6 bases from V and 3 bases from J, leaving 14 bases between. The DNA for the CDR3 is TGTGCCAGCAGCAGGACCCTCGCGGACACTGAAGCTTTCTTT. Its protein is CASSRTLADTEAFF.

The chain links TRBV10-3 to TRBJ1-1; TRBD1 agrees at 7 bases. Germline CDR1 and CDR2: ENHRY and SYGVKD. Losses at the gene ends were 6 bases for V and 7 bases for J; bases not matched to a gene: 11. This CDR3 has 14 amino acids. The CDR3 nucleotides are TGTGCCATCAGGGGCCAGGGAAGACAGGGTGAAGCTTTCTTT. Amino acid sequence: CAIRGQGRQGEAFF.

The chain joins TRBV18 to TRBJ1-5; D ambiguous. The V and J ends lost 5 bases and 6 bases respectively, with 11 bases between them. CDR3 length: 13 residues. Germline V gives CDR1 KGHSH, CDR2 LQKENI. CDR3 amino acids: CASSSTTGQPQHF. In DNA form, the CDR3 reads TGTGCCAGCTCATCAACAACGGGTCAGCCCCAGCATTTT.

This chain joins TRBV2 and TRBJ2-3; 7 bases fit TRBD2. The CDR3 has 16 residues. The junction had 6 bases not matched to a gene; V was cut back by 1 base and J by 2 bases. Germline CDR1 reads SNHLY; CDR2 reads FYNNEI. CDR3 bases: TGTGCCAGCAGTGAAGGGTTCGGGACTAACACAGATACGCAGTATTTT. It codes for CASSEGFGTNTDTQYF.

The V call is TRBV2, the J call TRBJ2-5, with D perhaps given as TRBD1 or TRBD2 (5 bases each). Germline loops: CDR1 SNHLY, CDR2 FYNNEI. The CDR3 sequence is 14 residues long. Trimming pared 7 bases from V and 1 base from J, leaving 13 bases between. For the CDR3, the DNA is TGTGCCAGCACCCCGGGGCCACCCCAAGAGACCCAGTACTTC. Amino acid sequence: CASTPGPPQETQYF.

The CDR3 DNA reads as TGCGCCAGCAGCTTGGCAGTCTCTGGGGCCAACGTCCTGACTTTC. Translating it yields CASSLAVSGANVLTF. This chain joins TRBV5-1 and TRBJ2-6; no reliable D call. Trimming stripped 0 bases from V and 0 bases from J, with 4 bases between. This CDR3 has 15 amino acids. Looked up from germline, CDR1 is SGHRS and CDR2 is YFSETQ.

CDR3 loop: CASSLTGWDQPQHF. The CDR3 DNA reads TGTGCCAGCAGTCTAACAGGGTGGGATCAGCCCCAGCATTTT. The chain couples TRBV6-6 to TRBJ1-5, with D possibly TRBD1 on 6 matching bases. Germline V lookup: CDR1 MNHNY, CDR2 SVGAGI (reference sequence). CDR3 length equals 14 residues. Deletions cut 5 bases from V and 5 bases from J, with 13 bases between.

This clone was seen a single time. V gene TRBV28 combines with J gene TRBJ1-4; unclear D gene. Germline CDR1 MDHEN, CDR2 SYDVKM. Trimming left V 1 base short and J 6 bases short, with 12 bases between. This CDR3 is built from 15 residues. As DNA, the CDR3 is TGTGCCAGCAGTTTATTTGGGGAGGGAGATGAAAAACTGTTTTTT. Its translation: CASSLFGEGDEKLFF. The whole variable domain, filled in from reference TRBV28 and TRBJ1-4, reads DVKVTQSSRYLVKRTGEKVFLECVQDMDHENMFWYRQDPGLGLRLIYFSYDVKMKEKGDIPEGYSVSREKKERFSLILESASTNQTSMYLCASSLFGEGDEKLFFGSGTQLSVL.